This T cell receptor beta chain was sequenced in a study of blood T cells in healthy people across ages. The use of a sample-barcoded 5' primer and a J-beta primer mix characterized a second PCR of about 7 to 12 cycles. TCRdb analysed the 5' RACE reads with MiXCR anew, one entry per CDR3 protein. Here the sample spans 1.5 million to 2 million distinct CDR3 sequences, roughly 27% being singletons. V trimming: 0 bases; J trimming: 4 bases; junction bases outside the gene matches: 7. This CDR3 is 16 amino acids long. In germline, CDR1 is KGHSH, CDR2 LQKENI. This clonotype was counted at least ten times. Its antigen is not known. The study's findings and limits: Since the PBMCs were unsorted, naive and antigen-experienced cells could not be conclusively compared. There was no known CMV status for donors, so expanded clonotype changes were possibly confounded.

Each sample used at least 6 million PBMCs. Sequencing was performed on blood. This chain links TRBV18 with TRBJ2-7; 9 bases are shared with TRBD1. The clonotype was recovered from a woman aged 25-40 years in good health. CDR3 DNA: TGTGCCAGCTCACCACCCCCGGGACAGGGTTTTTACGAGCAGTACTTC. This sequence encodes CASSPPPGQGFYEQYF.